The next 24 T cell receptor beta chains were all read from a single sample in a study of T cell responses to AZD1222 COVID-19 vaccine. Clones were sequenced by immunoSEQ multiplex PCR, and TCRdb holds only the in-frame ones, with some missing. The data contain around 84,000 clones, about 90% of them seen just once; the ten biggest clones take up over 9%. Sequenced here: peripheral blood, sampled on day 0 of MenACWY control vaccination. The receptor source for this set is an adult in good health.

The rearrangement uses TRBV6-5 and TRBJ2-2, with TRBD2 matching over 7 bases. Germline V gene sequence: CDR1 MNHEY, CDR2 SVGAGI. J was trimmed by 6 bases and V by 6 bases; bases with no gene match: 10. The CDR3 totals 15 residues. The CDR3 coding sequence is TGTGCCAGCAGGCCGAGCGGGGCAGGATCCGGGGAGCTGTTTTTT. It yields the protein CASRPSGAGSGELFF.

The gene calls are TRBV7-9 and TRBJ1-1; unclear D gene. V gave up 0 bases and J gave up 9 bases, with 14 bases separating them. CDR3 size: 14 residues. Per germline, CDR1 SEHNR and CDR2 FQNEAQ (reference sequence). The CDR3 is CASSLAQETPKAFF. The CDR3 coding sequence is TGTGCCAGCAGCTTAGCGCAGGAGACACCTAAAGCTTTCTTT.

The chain combines TRBV25-1 with TRBJ1-4; 7 bases align to TRBD1. Germline V gene sequence: CDR1 MGHDK, CDR2 SYGVNS. V dropped 4 bases and J dropped 6; count of bases not matched to a gene: 5. The CDR3 has 14 amino acids. This CDR3 is CASSGGGRDEKLFF. The CDR3 nucleotides are TGTGCCAGCAGTGGAGGGGGCCGGGATGAAAAACTGTTTTTT.

The chain carries TRBV5-4 and TRBJ2-3; D gene ambiguous. The length of the CDR3 is 14 residues. V was clipped by 0 bases and J by 0 bases, with 5 bases between them. The germline gives CDR1 SGHNT, CDR2 YYREEE (reference sequence). The CDR3 loop reads CASSLAVSTDTQYF. CDR3 nucleotides: TGTGCCAGCAGCTTGGCGGTTAGCACAGATACGCAGTATTTT.

The CDR3 here is CASSSYLGDSYEQYF. The DNA for the CDR3 is TGTGCCAGCAGCTCGTACCTAGGGGACTCCTACGAGCAGTACTTC. The chain joins TRBV6-2 or TRBV6-3 to TRBJ2-7, with D maybe TRBD1 (5 bases). Trimming removed 6 bases from V and 0 bases from J, with 15 bases in between. This CDR3 spans 15 amino acids. Germline CDR1 and CDR2: MNHEY and SVGEGT.

J is TRBJ1-1 and V is TRBV7-9; 8 bases are a match to TRBD1. CDR1 and CDR2 (germline): SEHNR, FQNEAQ (reference sequence). This CDR3 has 16 residues. Trimming at V came to 5 bases and at J to 1 base, leaving 9 bases not matched to a gene. The CDR3 coding sequence is TGTGCCAGCAGCCCAACGCAGGGGGCCCCGAACACTGAAGCTTTCTTT. This codes for CASSPTQGAPNTEAFF.

The gene calls are TRBV5-1 and TRBJ2-1; D gene ambiguous. V gave up 0 bases and J gave up 3 bases, with 10 bases separating them. Germline V lookup: CDR1 SGHRS, CDR2 YFSETQ. This CDR3 is built from 15 residues. In nucleotides, the CDR3 is TGCGCCAGCAGCTTGGGGGGTGACGACTACAATGAGCAGTTCTTC. Translation: CASSLGGDDYNEQFF.

This clone was recorded only once. The rearrangement joins TRBV19 to TRBJ1-1, with a tentative D call TRBD1 (5 bases). The V end lost 4 bases, the J end lost 2 bases, and 17 bases lay between the germline ends. Germline loops: CDR1 LNHDA, CDR2 SQIVND (reference sequence). This CDR3 region has 16 residues. CDR3 bases: TGTGCCAGTAGTAGCCTTATGACAGCCACAAACACTGAAGCTTTCTTT. It translates to CASSSLMTATNTEAFF.

The chain joins TRBV12-3 or TRBV12-4 to TRBJ2-3, with D maybe TRBD2 (5 bases). This CDR3 is 12 amino acids long. Trimming removed 10 bases at V and 2 bases at J, with 10 bases between. Written as DNA, the CDR3 is TGTGCCATCGCCCGGGACACAGATACGCAGTATTTT. Translating gives CAIARDTDTQYF.

The chain joins TRBV9 to TRBJ1-1; unclear D gene. Germline CDR1 and CDR2: SGDLS and YYNGEE. The CDR3 consists of 15 residues. The V end lost 0 bases, the J end lost 0 bases, and 9 bases lay between the germline ends. CDR3 in DNA: TGTGCCAGCAGCGTAGGAAGTTTCATGAACACTGAAGCTTTCTTT. It encodes CASSVGSFMNTEAFF. The full variable domain, with the rest looked up from reference TRBV9 and TRBJ1-1, is DSGVTQTPKHLITATGQRVTLRCSPRSGDLSVYWYQQSLDQGLQFLIQYYNGEERAKGNILERFSAQQFPDLHSELNLSSLELGDSALYFCASSVGSFMNTEAFFGQGTRLTVV.

The V call is TRBV7-2, the J call TRBJ2-3; D is perhaps TRBD2 (6 bases). Trimming removed 1 base from V and 0 bases from J, with 14 bases in between. Germline lookup yields CDR1 SGHTA and CDR2 FQGNSA. CDR3 size: 17 residues. CDR3 sequence: CASSLVSAGLSTDTQYF. CDR3 coding DNA: TGTGCCAGCAGCTTAGTAAGTGCGGGGTTAAGCACAGATACGCAGTATTTT.

V is TRBV29-1 and J is TRBJ1-3, with D hard to call. V was trimmed by 7 bases and J by 0 bases, leaving 10 bases between them. CDR1 and CDR2 (germline): SQVTM, ANQGSEA. This CDR3 region has 13 residues. The CDR3: CSAHTGSGNTIYF. The CDR3 nucleotides read TGCAGCGCTCACACCGGCTCTGGAAACACCATATATTTT.

This chain uses TRBV14 with TRBJ2-5; 9 positions agree with TRBD1. This CDR3 has 15 amino acids. Germline CDR1 and CDR2: SGHDN and FVKESK. The V and J ends lost 4 bases and 3 bases, in that order; junction bases with no gene match: 6. The CDR3 region has the DNA TGTGCCAGCAGCCCACTGAGACAGGGGGAAGAGACCCAGTACTTC. Protein product: CASSPLRQGEETQYF.

The rearrangement uses TRBV3-1 (or the pseudogene TRBV3-2) and TRBJ1-2; TRBD1 might be the D (6 bases). The CDR3 covers 13 residues. V dropped 2 bases and J dropped 12 bases, with 16 bases sitting between them. The germline CDR1 and CDR2 sequences are LGHDT and YNNKEL (reference sequence). CDR3 residues: CASSQTRGGGHTF. CDR3 sequence (DNA): TGTGCCAGCAGCCAAACCAGGGGAGGGGGTCACACCTTC.

This chain links TRBV29-1 with TRBJ1-6, with D perhaps TRBD1 (6 bases). The germline V and J ends were trimmed by 6 bases and 9 bases, with 15 bases remaining between them. Germline-derived CDR1 and CDR2 are SQVTM and ANQGSEA. This CDR3 is built from 13 residues. CDR3 residues: CSVRTAQGSPLHF. In DNA, the CDR3 is TGCAGCGTAAGGACAGCCCAGGGTTCACCCCTCCACTTT.

In its sample, this clone was seen once. V is TRBV5-1 and J is TRBJ1-1, with D possibly TRBD1 on 6 matching bases. Germline values: CDR1 SGHRS, CDR2 YFSETQ. The V and J ends lost 3 bases and 8 bases respectively, with 14 bases between them. CDR3 size: 13 residues. The CDR3 loop reads CASSYGQTEEAFF. CDR3 nucleotide sequence: TGCGCCAGCAGCTATGGACAGACCGAGGAAGCTTTCTTT. Filled out from reference TRBV5-1 and TRBJ1-1, the complete variable domain reads KAGVTQTPRYLIKTRGQQVTLSCSPISGHRSVSWYQQTPGQGLQFLFEYFSETQRNKGNFPGRFSGRQFSNSRSEMNVSTLELGDSALYLCASSYGQTEEAFFGQGTRLTVV.

This chain links TRBV5-1 with TRBJ1-2, with TRBD1 as a possible D gene (6 bases). This CDR3 contains 14 residues. CDR1 and CDR2 from the germline V gene are SGHRS and YFSETQ. Trimming took 0 bases from V and 4 from J, leaving 10 bases between them. The CDR3 nucleotides are TGCGCCAGCAGCTTGGCAGGGGAGGGCTATGGCTACACCTTC. Residues: CASSLAGEGYGYTF.

The chain carries TRBV30 and TRBJ2-2; the match to TRBD2 covers 7 bases. The CDR3 is 16 residues long. Trimming at V came to 0 bases and at J to 3 bases, leaving 7 bases not matched to a gene. Germline V lookup: CDR1 GTSNPN, CDR2 SVGIG (reference sequence). The CDR3 region is CAWSVWVGGYTGELFF. CDR3 sequence (DNA): TGTGCCTGGAGTGTTTGGGTCGGGGGGTACACCGGGGAGCTGTTTTTT. The full variable domain, rest sourced from reference TRBV30 and TRBJ2-2, is SQTIHQWPATLVQPVGSPLSLECTVEGTSNPNLYWYRQAAGRGLQLLFYSVGIGQISSEVPQNLSASRPQDRQFILSSKKLLLSDSGFYLCAWSVWVGGYTGELFFGEGSRLTVL.

This clone showed up just once. This rearrangement joins TRBV9 to TRBJ1-2, with TRBD1 matching 8 bases. Germline CDR1 reads SGDLS; CDR2 reads YYNGEE. The CDR3 is 13 residues long. Trimming at V came to 0 bases and at J to 8 bases, leaving 3 bases not matched to a gene. The CDR3 coding sequence is TGTGCCAGCAGCGTAGCAGGGGGCTGGGGCTACACCTTC. Translating it yields CASSVAGGWGYTF.

The genes are TRBV7-2 and TRBJ1-2; 9 bases agree with TRBD1. This CDR3 region has 16 residues. The germline gives CDR1 SGHTA, CDR2 FQGNSA. J lost 2 bases, V lost 1 base, and 5 bases had no gene match. CDR3 bases: TGTGCCAGCAGCTTAGAAAGTGGGACAGGGAACTATGGCTACACCTTC. Residues: CASSLESGTGNYGYTF.

V usage is TRBV19 and J usage is TRBJ1-1, with D maybe TRBD1 (5 bases). Trimming shortened V by 1 base and J by 3 bases, and 18 bases separated the two germline ends. This CDR3 has 17 residues. The germline gives CDR1 LNHDA, CDR2 SQIVND (reference sequence). The CDR3 DNA is TGTGCCAGTAGTATAGGGACAACAGGACGGGTTCACACTGAAGCTTTCTTT. Translation: CASSIGTTGRVHTEAFF.

This clone was seen only a few times. J is TRBJ1-4 and V is TRBV25-1; D remains ambiguous. The CDR3 runs to 15 residues. Trimming took off 0 bases at V and 0 bases at J, with 5 bases between the two ends. Germline CDR1 MGHDK, CDR2 SYGVNS. In DNA, the CDR3 is TGTGCCAGCAGTGAATATTTTGCAACTAATGAAAAACTGTTTTTT. Protein: CASSEYFATNEKLFF. Full variable domain (remainder filled in from reference TRBV25-1 and TRBJ1-4): EADIYQTPRYLVIGTGKKITLECSQTMGHDKMYWYQQDPGMELHLIHYSYGVNSTEKGDLSSESTVSRIRTEHFPLTLESARPSHTSQYLCASSEYFATNEKLFFGSGTQLSVL.

The chain carries TRBV2 and TRBJ1-5; tentatively, D is TRBD1 (5 bases). Germline-derived CDR1 and CDR2 are SNHLY and FYNNEI. The CDR3 has 14 residues. The V end lost 6 bases, the J end lost 4 bases, and 13 bases lay between the germline ends. CDR3 region: CASRGDGENQPQHF. CDR3 sequence (DNA): TGTGCCAGCAGGGGGGACGGAGAAAATCAGCCCCAGCATTTT.

This sequence joins TRBV30 and TRBJ1-3; D unclear. V was cut by 0 bases and J by 8 bases, with 11 bases left in between. In germline, CDR1 is GTSNPN, CDR2 SVGIG (reference sequence). This CDR3 contains 13 residues. CDR3 sequence (DNA): TGTGCCTGGAGTGTAACCCACCGGGACACCATATATTTT. Its protein is CAWSVTHRDTIYF.